The clone carrying this T cell receptor (beta chain) was observed a few times. Its specificity is not known. This sample is drawn from a study of cytomegalovirus exposure and HLA in healthy donors. Study overall: Ancestry clustering placed around 81% of roughly 400 genotyped donors in the Caucasian-associated cluster.

Findings and caveats of the study: Across HLA loci, a later analysis found differing TCR association rates, with DRB1 most and HLA-C fewest. Earlier results showed most TCR beta V segments being productive about 90% or about 30% of the time.

PCR employed 60 Vbeta and 13 Jbeta primers. Clones were sequenced by immunoSEQ multiplex PCR, and TCRdb holds only the in-frame ones, with some missing. The table shows over 65,000 clones, with more than 75% occurring only once. The CDR3 has 16 residues. Germline trimming cut 5 bases from V and 2 bases from J; bases unmatched to any gene: 12. The germline gives CDR1 SGHTA, CDR2 FQGNSA. Healthy individuals who donated bone marrow served as the donors. The receptor's source is a woman in her thirties or forties in good health and CMV-seropositive. The sequenced material came from PBMCs. The chain joins TRBV7-2 to TRBJ2-7; 7 nucleotides line up with TRBD1. The CDR3 nucleotides read TGTGCCAGCAGCACGGGACAGCCTCTTGAAGCCTACGAGCAGTACTTC. Amino acids: CASSTGQPLEAYEQYF. Drawing the rest from reference TRBV7-2 and TRBJ2-7, the complete variable domain is GAGVSQSPSNKVTEKGKDVELRCDPISGHTALYWYRQSLGQGLEFLIYFQGNSAPDKSGLPSDRFSAERTGGSVSTLTIQRTQQEDSAVYLCASSTGQPLEAYEQYFGPGTRLTVT.